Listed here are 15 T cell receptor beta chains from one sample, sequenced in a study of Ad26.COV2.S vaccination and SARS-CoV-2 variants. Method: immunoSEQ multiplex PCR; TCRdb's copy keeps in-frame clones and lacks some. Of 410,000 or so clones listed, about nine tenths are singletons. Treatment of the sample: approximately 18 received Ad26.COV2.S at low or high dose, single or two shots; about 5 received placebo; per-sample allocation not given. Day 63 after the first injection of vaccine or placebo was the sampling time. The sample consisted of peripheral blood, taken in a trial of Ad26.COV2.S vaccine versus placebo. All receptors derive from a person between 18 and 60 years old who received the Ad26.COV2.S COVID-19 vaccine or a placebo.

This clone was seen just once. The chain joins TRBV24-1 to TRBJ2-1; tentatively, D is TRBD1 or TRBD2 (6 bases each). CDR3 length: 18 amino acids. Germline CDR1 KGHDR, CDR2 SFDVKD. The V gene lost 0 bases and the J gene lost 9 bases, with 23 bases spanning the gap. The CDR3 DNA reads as TGTGCCACCAGTGATTTGCACTGGGGGGCTGTCCAAATAAGTGAGCAGTTCTTC. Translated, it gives CATSDLHWGAVQISEQFF.

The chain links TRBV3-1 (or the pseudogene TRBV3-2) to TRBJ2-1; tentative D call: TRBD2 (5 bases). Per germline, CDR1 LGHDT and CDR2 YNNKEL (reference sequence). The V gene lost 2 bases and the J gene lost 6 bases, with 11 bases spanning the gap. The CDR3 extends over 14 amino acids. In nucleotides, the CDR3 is TGTGCCAGCAGCCAATCTCGGGGTAGCAATGAGCAGTTCTTC. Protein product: CASSQSRGSNEQFF.

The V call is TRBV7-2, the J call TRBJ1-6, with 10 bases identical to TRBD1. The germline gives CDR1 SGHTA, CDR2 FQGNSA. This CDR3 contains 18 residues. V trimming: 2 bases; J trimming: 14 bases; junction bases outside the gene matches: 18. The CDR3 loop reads CASSLPGTGAGRAGTLHF. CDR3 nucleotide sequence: TGTGCCAGCAGCTTACCCGGGACAGGGGCCGGGAGAGCCGGCACCCTCCACTTT.

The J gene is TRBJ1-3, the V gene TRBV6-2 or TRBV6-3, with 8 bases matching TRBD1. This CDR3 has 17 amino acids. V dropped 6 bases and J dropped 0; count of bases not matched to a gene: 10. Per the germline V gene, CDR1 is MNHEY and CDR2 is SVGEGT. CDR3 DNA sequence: TGTGCCAGCAGCCACGGGACAGGCAATCCCTCTGGAAACACCATATATTTT. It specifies CASSHGTGNPSGNTIYF.

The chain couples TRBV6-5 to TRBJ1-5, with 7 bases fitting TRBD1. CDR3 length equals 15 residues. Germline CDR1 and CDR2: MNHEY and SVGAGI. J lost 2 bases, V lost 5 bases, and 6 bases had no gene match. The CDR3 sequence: CASSPDRDGNQPQHF. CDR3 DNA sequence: TGTGCCAGCAGTCCCGACAGGGACGGCAATCAGCCCCAGCATTTT.

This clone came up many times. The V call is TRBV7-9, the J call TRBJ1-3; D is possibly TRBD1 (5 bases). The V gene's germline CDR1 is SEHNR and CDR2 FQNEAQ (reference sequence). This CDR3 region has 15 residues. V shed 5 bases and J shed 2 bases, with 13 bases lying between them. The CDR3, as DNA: TGTGCCAGCAGCCCCCAAAGGGGACCTGGAAACACCATATATTTT. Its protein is CASSPQRGPGNTIYF.

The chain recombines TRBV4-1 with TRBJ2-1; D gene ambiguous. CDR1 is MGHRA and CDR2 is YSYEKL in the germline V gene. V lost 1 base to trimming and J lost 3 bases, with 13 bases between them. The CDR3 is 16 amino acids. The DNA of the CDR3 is TGCGCCAGCAGCCAAGCTGGCCGCCTCCTCTACAATGAGCAGTTCTTC. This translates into CASSQAGRLLYNEQFF.

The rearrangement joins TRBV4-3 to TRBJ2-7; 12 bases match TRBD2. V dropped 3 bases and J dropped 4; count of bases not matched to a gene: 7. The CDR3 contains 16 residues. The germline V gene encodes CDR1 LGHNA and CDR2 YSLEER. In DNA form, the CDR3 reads TGCGCCAGCAGCCATTCTAGCGGGAGGGCCAATTACGAGCAGTACTTC. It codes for CASSHSSGRANYEQYF.

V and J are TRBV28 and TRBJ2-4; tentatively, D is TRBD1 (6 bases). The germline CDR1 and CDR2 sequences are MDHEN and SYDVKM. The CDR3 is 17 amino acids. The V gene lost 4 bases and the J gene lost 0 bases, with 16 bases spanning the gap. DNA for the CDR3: TGTGCCAGCAGTTCTTTTGACAGGTTTTTAGCCAAAAACATTCAGTACTTC. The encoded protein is CASSSFDRFLAKNIQYF.

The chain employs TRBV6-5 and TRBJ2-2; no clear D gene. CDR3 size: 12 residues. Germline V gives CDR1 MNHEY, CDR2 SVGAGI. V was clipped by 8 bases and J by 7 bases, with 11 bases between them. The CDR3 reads CASCWRDGELFF. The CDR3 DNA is TGTGCCAGCTGTTGGCGAGACGGGGAGCTGTTTTTT.

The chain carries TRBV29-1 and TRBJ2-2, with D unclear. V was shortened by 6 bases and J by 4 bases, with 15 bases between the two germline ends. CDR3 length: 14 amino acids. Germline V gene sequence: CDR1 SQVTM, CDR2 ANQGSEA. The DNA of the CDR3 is TGCAGCGTCGCCGTCCTGAAAAGCACCGGGGAGCTGTTTTTT. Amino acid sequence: CSVAVLKSTGELFF.

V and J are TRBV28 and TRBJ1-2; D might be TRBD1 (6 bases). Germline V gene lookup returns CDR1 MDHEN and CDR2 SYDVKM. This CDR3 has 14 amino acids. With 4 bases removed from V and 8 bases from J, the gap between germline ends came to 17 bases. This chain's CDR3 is CASSSGTQSAGYTF. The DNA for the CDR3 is TGTGCCAGCAGTTCCGGGACACAGTCGGCCGGCTACACCTTC.

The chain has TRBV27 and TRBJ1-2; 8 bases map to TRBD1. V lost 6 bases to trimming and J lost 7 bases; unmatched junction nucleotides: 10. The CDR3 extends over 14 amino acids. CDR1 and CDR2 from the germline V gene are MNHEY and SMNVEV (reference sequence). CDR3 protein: CASSPIPRGLGYTF. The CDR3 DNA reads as TGTGCCAGCAGCCCCATCCCCAGGGGGCTTGGCTACACCTTC.

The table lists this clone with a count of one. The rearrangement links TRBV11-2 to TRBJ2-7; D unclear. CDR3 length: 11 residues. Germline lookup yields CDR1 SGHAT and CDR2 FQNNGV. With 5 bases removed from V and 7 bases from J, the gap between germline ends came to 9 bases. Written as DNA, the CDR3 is TGTGCCAGCAGCGCAGACTTGGAGCAGTACTTC. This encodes CASSADLEQYF.

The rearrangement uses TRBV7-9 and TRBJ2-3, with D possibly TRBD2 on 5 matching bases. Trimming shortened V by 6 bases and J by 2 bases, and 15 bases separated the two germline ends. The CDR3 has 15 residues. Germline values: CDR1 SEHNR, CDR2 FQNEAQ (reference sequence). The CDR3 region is CASRTPGLYTDTQYF. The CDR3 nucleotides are TGTGCCAGCAGAACACCTGGACTGTACACAGATACGCAGTATTTT.